This T cell receptor (beta chain) was recovered during a study of post-analysis software for immune sequencing data. General observations from the study: Among 4 or 5 TRBV segments more frequent in patients than controls were TRBV5-6, TRBV5-1 and TRBV20-1. Controls had significantly higher normalized Chao1 diversity than multiple sclerosis patients.

The CDR3 is made up of 14 amino acids. Germline V gene lookup returns CDR1 LGHNT and CDR2 FRNRAP. J was trimmed by 4 bases and V by 6 bases; bases with no gene match: 3. This clonotype has only a few counts. Its antigen is still unknown. Unique molecular identifiers featured in each of the TCR beta cDNA libraries. TCRdb processed the PCR reads anew with MiXCR; each CDR3 protein has one entry. Of about 180,000 distinct CDR3 sequences listed, 30% are singletons. Material for sequencing was blood. The chain couples TRBV12-5 to TRBJ1-6; 7 bases match TRBD1. The TCR was taken from a girl aged 10 to 17 with multiple sclerosis. CDR3 sequence (DNA): TGTGCTAGTGGGGGGACAGATTATAATTCACCCCTCCACTTT. Its translation: CASGGTDYNSPLHF. The entire variable domain, with the rest obtained from reference TRBV12-5 and TRBJ1-6, is as follows: DARVTQTPRHKVTEMGQEVTMRCQPILGHNTVFWYRQTMMQGLELLAYFRNRAPLDDSGMPKDRFSAEMPDATLATLKIQPSEPRDSAVYFCASGGTDYNSPLHFGNGTRLTVT.